The 20 T cell receptor beta chains in this list originate from one sample, sequenced in a study of technical replicates of blood from a handful of donors. The table came from immunoSEQ multiplex PCR; TCRdb's copy has only in-frame clones and leaves some out. The table lists some 74,000 clones, more than 90% of them singletons, with approximately 0.34% in the top ten. What was sequenced was T cells isolated from PBMCs. The receptor set was obtained from a human donor in good health.

The chain couples TRBV29-1 to TRBJ1-2; possibly TRBD1 for D (6 bases). V gave up 2 bases and J gave up 4 bases, with 14 bases separating them. The CDR3 has 14 amino acids. CDR1 is SQVTM and CDR2 is ANQGSEA in the germline V gene. CDR3 residues: CSVEIKGHPYGYTF. The CDR3 DNA follows: TGCAGCGTTGAAATCAAGGGACACCCCTATGGCTACACCTTC.

V and J are TRBV19 and TRBJ2-7; D gene unclear. V was shortened by 3 bases and J by 7 bases, with 7 bases between the two germline ends. The CDR3 runs to 11 residues. Germline V gives CDR1 LNHDA, CDR2 SQIVND (reference sequence). The CDR3 DNA follows: TGTGCCAGTAGTATTTTCGGTGAGCAGTACTTC. Translated: CASSIFGEQYF.

V and J are TRBV19 and TRBJ2-1; TRBD2 matches 7 bases. From germline, CDR1 is LNHDA and CDR2 SQIVND (reference sequence). Trimming took 3 bases from V and 8 from J; bases not matched to a gene: 4. The CDR3 contains 13 residues. The CDR3 loop reads CASSILTSDEQFF. The CDR3 DNA follows: TGTGCCAGTAGTATCCTCACTAGCGATGAGCAGTTCTTC.

The V gene is TRBV4-1, the J gene TRBJ2-1; TRBD2 matches at 9 bases. The CDR3 spans 14 residues. Germline CDR1 MGHRA, CDR2 YSYEKL. The V and J ends lost 4 bases and 4 bases, in that order; junction bases with no gene match: 2. CDR3 amino acids: CASSLAGGYNEQFF. CDR3 sequence (DNA): TGCGCCAGCAGCCTTGCGGGGGGGTACAATGAGCAGTTCTTC.

This chain connects TRBV28 to TRBJ1-4, with 7 positions matching TRBD1. The germline CDR1 and CDR2 sequences are MDHEN and SYDVKM. V trimming: 1 base; J trimming: 9 bases; junction bases outside the gene matches: 5. The CDR3 runs 14 residues. CDR3 sequence (DNA): TGTGCCAGCAGTTTATACAGGGGTGAGAAAAAACTGTTTTTT. It is translated as CASSLYRGEKKLFF.

V usage is TRBV7-3 and J usage is TRBJ2-2; no reliable D call. This CDR3 spans 13 amino acids. In germline, CDR1 is SGHTA, CDR2 FQGTGA. V was trimmed by 5 bases and J by 0 bases, leaving 4 bases between them. Here the CDR3 reads CASSRANTGELFF. CDR3 in DNA: TGTGCCAGCAGCCGCGCGAACACCGGGGAGCTGTTTTTT.

J is TRBJ1-1 and V is TRBV4-1, with 9 bases matching TRBD1. Losses at the gene ends were 5 bases for V and 5 bases for J; bases not matched to a gene: 12. The CDR3 covers 16 residues. CDR1 and CDR2 from the germline V gene are MGHRA and YSYEKL. In DNA, the CDR3 is TGCGCCAGCAGCGTAACCCCAGGACAGGGGCGAACTGAAGCTTTCTTT. Translated: CASSVTPGQGRTEAFF.

The chain links TRBV7-2 to TRBJ2-5, with a weak D call TRBD2 (7 bases). The CDR3 contains 16 residues. The germline CDR1 and CDR2 sequences are SGHTA and FQGNSA. The V end was cut by 5 bases, the J end by 5 bases, with 21 bases between. The CDR3 sequence: CASSTGGGAALETQYF. The CDR3 DNA sequence: TGTGCCAGCAGCACGGGGGGCGGCGCAGCGTTGGAGACCCAGTACTTC.

V and J are TRBV4-1 and TRBJ2-1; D may be TRBD2 (6 bases). Germline V lookup: CDR1 MGHRA, CDR2 YSYEKL. The V gene lost 0 bases and the J gene lost 14 bases, with 14 bases spanning the gap. The CDR3 is 13 residues long. In DNA, the CDR3 is TGCGCCAGCAGCCAAGATCGGGATAGCGGAAAGTTCTTC. It translates to CASSQDRDSGKFF.

This clone was detected once. The rearrangement uses TRBV25-1 and TRBJ1-1; tentatively, D is TRBD1 (5 bases). The germline gives CDR1 MGHDK, CDR2 SYGVNS. Trimming took 2 bases from V and 8 from J, leaving 9 bases between them. The CDR3 covers 12 residues. In DNA form, the CDR3 reads TGTGCCAGCAGTGAAGTGCAGGGAGAAGCTTTCTTT. Residues: CASSEVQGEAFF. The complete variable domain, with remaining parts taken from reference TRBV25-1 and TRBJ1-1, reads EADIYQTPRYLVIGTGKKITLECSQTMGHDKMYWYQQDPGMELHLIHYSYGVNSTEKGDLSSESTVSRIRTEHFPLTLESARPSHTSQYLCASSEVQGEAFFGQGTRLTVV.

The chain couples TRBV6-1 to TRBJ1-2, with D perhaps matching TRBD1 (5 bases). CDR3 size: 16 residues. The ends were cut back, 4 bases at V and 0 bases at J, with 15 bases in the middle. Germline CDR1 and CDR2: MNHNS and SASEGT. The CDR3 is CASSGGFGRANYGYTF. The CDR3 nucleotides are TGTGCCAGCAGTGGGGGGTTCGGGAGAGCTAACTATGGCTACACCTTC.

CDR3 DNA: TGTGCCAGCAGCTTAGAGGGAGGACAGGGCTACGAGCAGTACTTC. It encodes CASSLEGGQGYEQYF. This chain uses TRBV7-2 with TRBJ2-7; 8 positions agree with TRBD1. J was trimmed by 3 bases and V by 1 base; bases with no gene match: 5. CDR1 and CDR2 (germline): SGHTA, FQGNSA. This CDR3 region has 15 residues.

The V and J genes are TRBV11-3 and TRBJ2-1, with 12 nucleotides matching TRBD1. This CDR3 region has 17 residues. V gave up 0 bases and J gave up 8 bases; unmatched junction bases: 8. Germline-derived CDR1 and CDR2 are SGHNT and YENEEA. The CDR3 protein is CASSLDLGDRGLDEQFF. The CDR3 DNA follows: TGTGCCAGCAGCTTAGATTTAGGGGACAGGGGGCTCGATGAGCAGTTCTTC.

The chain is built from TRBV2 and TRBJ1-5; TRBD1 matches at 7 bases. The trim removed 4 bases at V and 2 bases at J, leaving 11 bases unmatched. In germline, CDR1 is SNHLY, CDR2 FYNNEI. The CDR3 length is 17 residues. CDR3 nucleotides: TGTGCCAGCAGTGCCCAAAGCAGGGGGTTCGGCAATCAGCCCCAGCATTTT. Protein: CASSAQSRGFGNQPQHF.

The gene calls are TRBV7-9 and TRBJ2-5; 7 positions match TRBD2. The J segment lost 4 bases and the V segment lost 1 base, leaving 12 bases of the junction unmatched. The CDR3 is 17 residues long. The V gene's germline CDR1 is SEHNR and CDR2 FQNEAQ (reference sequence). The CDR3 loop reads CASSLGSFGGRVETQYF. The CDR3 nucleotides read TGTGCCAGCAGCTTAGGATCCTTTGGCGGGAGAGTAGAGACCCAGTACTTC.

The V call is TRBV5-4, the J call TRBJ2-1; D might be TRBD1 (5 bases). V was trimmed by 1 base and J by 7 bases, leaving 9 bases between them. The germline gives CDR1 SGHNT, CDR2 YYREEE (reference sequence). The CDR3 has 13 amino acids. The CDR3 here is CASSLLSGNEQFF. The CDR3 DNA reads as TGTGCCAGCAGCTTGCTATCAGGGAATGAGCAGTTCTTC.

V gene TRBV7-8 combines with J gene TRBJ1-2, with a tentative D call TRBD1 (5 bases). Trimming left V 5 bases short and J 8 bases short, with 24 bases between. The CDR3 is 16 residues long. Per germline, CDR1 SGHVS and CDR2 FQNEAQ. This chain's CDR3 is CASSDSPGLFWRGYTF. DNA for the CDR3: TGTGCCAGCAGCGACTCACCGGGACTCTTCTGGAGGGGCTACACCTTC.

The chain couples TRBV7-3 to TRBJ2-3; D is possibly TRBD2 (7 bases). The ends were cut back, 6 bases at V and 6 bases at J, with 13 bases in the middle. The CDR3 is 13 residues long. Germline V gene lookup returns CDR1 SGHTA and CDR2 FQGTGA. This chain's CDR3 is CASSFGGPDTQYF. CDR3 nucleotides: TGTGCCAGCAGTTTCGGGGGGCCGGATACGCAGTATTTT.

The CDR3 loop is CASRGGTYGYTF. The CDR3, as DNA: TGTGCCAGCAGGGGAGGGACCTATGGCTACACCTTC. The chain recombines TRBV2 with TRBJ1-2, with D tentatively TRBD1 (5 bases). This CDR3 region has 12 residues. Trimming took 6 bases from V and 4 from J, leaving 9 bases between them. Germline V gene sequence: CDR1 SNHLY, CDR2 FYNNEI.

The chain carries TRBV7-8 and TRBJ2-2; tentatively, D is TRBD1 (6 bases). The CDR3 has 17 amino acids. Germline V gives CDR1 SGHVS, CDR2 FQNEAQ. V gave up 0 bases and J gave up 4 bases, with 15 bases separating them. The CDR3: CASSLAAGEFSTGELFF. The CDR3 bases are TGTGCCAGCAGCTTAGCGGCAGGGGAGTTCTCCACCGGGGAGCTGTTTTTT.